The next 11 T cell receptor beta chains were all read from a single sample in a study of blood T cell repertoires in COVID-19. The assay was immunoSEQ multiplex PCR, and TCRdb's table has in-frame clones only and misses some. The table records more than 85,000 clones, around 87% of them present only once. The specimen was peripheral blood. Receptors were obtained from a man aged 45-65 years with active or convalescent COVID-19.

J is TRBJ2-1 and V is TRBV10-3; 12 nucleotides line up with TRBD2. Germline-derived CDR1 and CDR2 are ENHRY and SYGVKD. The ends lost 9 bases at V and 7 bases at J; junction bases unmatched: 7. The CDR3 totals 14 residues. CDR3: CAISTSGGGNEQFF. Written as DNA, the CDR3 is TGTGCCATTTCGACTAGCGGGGGCGGTAATGAGCAGTTCTTC.

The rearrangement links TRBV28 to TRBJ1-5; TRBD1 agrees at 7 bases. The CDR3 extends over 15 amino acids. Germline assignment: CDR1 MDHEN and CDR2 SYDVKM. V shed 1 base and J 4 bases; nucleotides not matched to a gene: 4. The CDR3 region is CASSLSSTGNQPQHF. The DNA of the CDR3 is TGTGCCAGCAGTTTATCCTCGACAGGGAATCAGCCCCAGCATTTT. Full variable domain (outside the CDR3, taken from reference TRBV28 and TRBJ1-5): DVKVTQSSRYLVKRTGEKVFLECVQDMDHENMFWYRQDPGLGLRLIYFSYDVKMKEKGDIPEGYSVSREKKERFSLILESASTNQTSMYLCASSLSSTGNQPQHFGDGTRLSIL.

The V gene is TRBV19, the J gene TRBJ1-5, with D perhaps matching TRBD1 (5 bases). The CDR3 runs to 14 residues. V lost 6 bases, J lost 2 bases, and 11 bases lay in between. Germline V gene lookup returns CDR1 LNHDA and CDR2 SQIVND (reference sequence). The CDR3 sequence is CASSRDWGNQPQHF. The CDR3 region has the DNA TGTGCCAGTAGCCGGGACTGGGGCAATCAGCCCCAGCATTTT.

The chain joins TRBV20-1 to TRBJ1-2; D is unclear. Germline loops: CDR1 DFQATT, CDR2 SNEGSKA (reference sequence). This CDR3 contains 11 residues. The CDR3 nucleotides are TGCAGCACGGGGATTAACTATGGCTACACCTTC. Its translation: CSTGINYGYTF.

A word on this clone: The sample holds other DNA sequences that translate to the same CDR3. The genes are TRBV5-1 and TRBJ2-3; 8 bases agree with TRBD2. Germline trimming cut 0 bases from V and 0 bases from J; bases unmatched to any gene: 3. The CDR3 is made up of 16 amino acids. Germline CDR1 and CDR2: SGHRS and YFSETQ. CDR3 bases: TGCGCCAGCAGCTTGGGTGGACTAGCCAGCACAGATACGCAGTATTTT. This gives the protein CASSLGGLASTDTQYF.

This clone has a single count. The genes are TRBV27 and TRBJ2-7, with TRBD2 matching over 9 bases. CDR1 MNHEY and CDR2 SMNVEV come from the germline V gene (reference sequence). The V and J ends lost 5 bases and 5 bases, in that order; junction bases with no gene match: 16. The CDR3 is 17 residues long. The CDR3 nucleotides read TGTGCCAGCAGTAAAACTTCAGCGGGGGGAAAGGTCGACGAGCAGTACGTC. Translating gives CASSKTSAGGKVDEQYV.

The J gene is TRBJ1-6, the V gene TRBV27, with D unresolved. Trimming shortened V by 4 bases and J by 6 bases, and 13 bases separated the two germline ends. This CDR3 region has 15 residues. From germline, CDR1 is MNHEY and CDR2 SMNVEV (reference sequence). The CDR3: CASSSRGGRNSPLHF. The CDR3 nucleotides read TGTGCCAGCAGTTCCCGTGGAGGGCGTAATTCACCCCTCCACTTT.

This CDR3 is CASSPVNTGELFF. CDR3 nucleotides: TGTGCCAGCAGCCCCGTTAACACCGGGGAGCTGTTTTTT. The chain is built from TRBV14 and TRBJ2-2; D is ambiguous. Trimming cost V 4 bases and J 2 bases, with 5 bases left between them. The CDR3 has 13 residues. The germline CDR1 and CDR2 sequences are SGHDN and FVKESK. The full variable domain, its missing parts supplied by reference TRBV14 and TRBJ2-2, is EAGVTQFPSHSVIEKGQTVTLRCDPISGHDNLYWYRRVMGKEIKFLLHFVKESKQDESGMPNNRFLAERTGGTYSTLKVQPAELEDSGVYFCASSPVNTGELFFGEGSRLTVL.

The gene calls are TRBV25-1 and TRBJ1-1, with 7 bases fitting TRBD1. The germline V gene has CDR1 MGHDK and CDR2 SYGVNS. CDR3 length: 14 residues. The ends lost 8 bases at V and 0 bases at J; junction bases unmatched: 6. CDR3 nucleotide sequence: TGTGCCAGCTTAGGACAGGTCCTGAACACTGAAGCTTTCTTT. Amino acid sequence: CASLGQVLNTEAFF.

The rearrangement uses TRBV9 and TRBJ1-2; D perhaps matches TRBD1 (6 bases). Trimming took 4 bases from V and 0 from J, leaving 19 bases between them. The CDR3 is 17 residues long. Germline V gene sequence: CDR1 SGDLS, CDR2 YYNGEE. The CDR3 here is CASSPPGTSLTNYGYTF. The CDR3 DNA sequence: TGTGCCAGCAGCCCTCCCGGGACATCATTAACTAACTATGGCTACACCTTC.

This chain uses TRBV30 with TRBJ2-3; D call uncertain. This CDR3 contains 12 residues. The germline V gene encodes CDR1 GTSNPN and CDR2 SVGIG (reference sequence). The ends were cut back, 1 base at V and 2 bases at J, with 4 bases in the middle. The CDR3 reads CAWSAFTDTQYF. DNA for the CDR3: TGTGCCTGGAGTGCTTTCACAGATACGCAGTATTTT.